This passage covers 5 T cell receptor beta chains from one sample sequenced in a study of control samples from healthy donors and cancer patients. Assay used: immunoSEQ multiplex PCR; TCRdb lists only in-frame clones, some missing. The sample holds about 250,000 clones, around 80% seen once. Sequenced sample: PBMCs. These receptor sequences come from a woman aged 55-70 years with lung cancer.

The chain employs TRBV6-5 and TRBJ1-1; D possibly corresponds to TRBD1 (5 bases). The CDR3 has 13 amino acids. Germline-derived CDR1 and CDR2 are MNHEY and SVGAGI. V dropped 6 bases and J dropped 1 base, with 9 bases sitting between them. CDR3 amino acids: CASRYRTNTEAFF. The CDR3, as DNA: TGTGCCAGCAGGTACAGGACGAACACTGAAGCTTTCTTT.

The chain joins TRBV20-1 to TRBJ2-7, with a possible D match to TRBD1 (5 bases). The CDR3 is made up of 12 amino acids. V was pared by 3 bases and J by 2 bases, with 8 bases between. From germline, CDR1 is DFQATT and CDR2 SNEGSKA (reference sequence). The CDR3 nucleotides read TGCAGTGCTAGTACAGGCACCTACGAGCAGTACTTC. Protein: CSASTGTYEQYF.

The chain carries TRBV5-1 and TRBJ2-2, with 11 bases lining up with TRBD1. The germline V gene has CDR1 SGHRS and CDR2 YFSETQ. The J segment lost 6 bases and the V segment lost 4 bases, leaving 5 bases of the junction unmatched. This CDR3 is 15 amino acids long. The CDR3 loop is CASSPGTGGPGELFF. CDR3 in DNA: TGCGCCAGCAGCCCGGGGACAGGGGGGCCCGGGGAGCTGTTTTTT.

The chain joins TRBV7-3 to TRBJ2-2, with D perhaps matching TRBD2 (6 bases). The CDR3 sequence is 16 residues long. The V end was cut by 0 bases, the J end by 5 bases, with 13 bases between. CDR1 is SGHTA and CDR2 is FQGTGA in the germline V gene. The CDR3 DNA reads TGTGCCAGCAGCTTAACTGGAGGGGATCGGACCGGGGAGCTGTTTTTT. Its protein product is CASSLTGGDRTGELFF.

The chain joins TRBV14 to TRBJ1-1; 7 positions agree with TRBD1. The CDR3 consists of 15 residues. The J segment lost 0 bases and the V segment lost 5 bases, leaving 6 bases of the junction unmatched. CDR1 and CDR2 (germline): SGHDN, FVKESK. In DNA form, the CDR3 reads TGTGCCAGCAGCGACAGGACAGGCATGAACACTGAAGCTTTCTTT. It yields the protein CASSDRTGMNTEAFF.